Presented here are 2 T cell receptor beta chains from one specimen sequenced in a study of blood T cell repertoires in COVID-19. Repertoires were generated with immunoSEQ multiplex PCR, while TCRdb's copy carries only in-frame clones and drops some. The data contain under 400,000 clones, 90% of them singletons. The sequenced material came from peripheral blood. The receptor set was obtained from a man between 18 and 29 years old with active or convalescent COVID-19.

The chain is built from TRBV19 and TRBJ1-1; unclear D gene. Germline CDR1 LNHDA, CDR2 SQIVND (reference sequence). The CDR3 runs 13 residues. Trimming took off 8 bases at V and 1 base at J, with 11 bases between the two ends. The CDR3 region is CASSFGGNTEAFF. The CDR3 DNA is TGTGCCAGTTCCTTCGGAGGGAACACTGAAGCTTTCTTT.

The DNA for the CDR3 is TGTGCCAGCAGCTTGGTGCGGGGGACAGGTGAAGGGGACGATGGCTACACCTTC. It codes for CASSLVRGTGEGDDGYTF. V usage is TRBV5-6 and J usage is TRBJ1-2; TRBD1 matches at 8 bases. The CDR3 consists of 18 residues. Trimming cost V 0 bases and J 6 bases; bases outside gene matches: 16. Germline V gene sequence: CDR1 SGHDT, CDR2 YYEEEE.